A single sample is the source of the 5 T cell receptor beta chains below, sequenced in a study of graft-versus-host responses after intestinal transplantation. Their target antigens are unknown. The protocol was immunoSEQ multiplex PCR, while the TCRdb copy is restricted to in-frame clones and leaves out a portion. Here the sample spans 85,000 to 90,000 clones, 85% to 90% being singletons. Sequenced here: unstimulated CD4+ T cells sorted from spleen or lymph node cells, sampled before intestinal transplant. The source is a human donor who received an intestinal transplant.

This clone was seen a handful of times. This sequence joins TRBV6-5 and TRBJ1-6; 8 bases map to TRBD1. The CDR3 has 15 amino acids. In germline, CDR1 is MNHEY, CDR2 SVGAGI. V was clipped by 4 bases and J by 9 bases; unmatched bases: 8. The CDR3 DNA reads TGTGCCAGCAGTTCGGACACGACAGGGGTTTCACCCCTCCACTTT. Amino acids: CASSSDTTGVSPLHF.

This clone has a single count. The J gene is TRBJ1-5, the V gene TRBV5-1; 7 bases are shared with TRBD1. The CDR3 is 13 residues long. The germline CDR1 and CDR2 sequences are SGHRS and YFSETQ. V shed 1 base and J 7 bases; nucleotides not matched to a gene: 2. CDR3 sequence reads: CASSLTGDQPQHF. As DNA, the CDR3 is TGCGCCAGCAGCTTGACAGGGGACCAGCCCCAGCATTTT.

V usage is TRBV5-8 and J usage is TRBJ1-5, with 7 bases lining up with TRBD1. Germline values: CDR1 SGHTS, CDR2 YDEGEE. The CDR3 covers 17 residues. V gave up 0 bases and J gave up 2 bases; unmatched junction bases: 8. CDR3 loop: CASSLVGQPQGNQPQHF. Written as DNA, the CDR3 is TGTGCCAGCAGCTTGGTGGGACAGCCCCAGGGCAATCAGCCCCAGCATTTT. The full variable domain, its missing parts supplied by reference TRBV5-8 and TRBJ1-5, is EAGVTQSPTHLIKTRGQQATLRCSPISGHTSVYWYQQALGLGLQFLLWYDEGEERNRGNFPPRFSGRQFPNYSSELNVNALELEDSALYLCASSLVGQPQGNQPQHFGDGTRLSIL.

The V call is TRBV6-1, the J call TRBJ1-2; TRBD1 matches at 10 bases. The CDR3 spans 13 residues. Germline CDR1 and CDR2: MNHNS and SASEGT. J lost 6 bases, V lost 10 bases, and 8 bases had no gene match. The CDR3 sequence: CATTRQGAHGYTF. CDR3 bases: TGTGCCACCACCAGACAGGGGGCTCATGGCTACACCTTC.

This chain's CDR3 is CASMTRTDRGDRSKNNEQFF. CDR3 bases: TGTGCCAGCATGACACGGACGGACAGGGGCGACCGATCGAAAAACAATGAGCAGTTCTTC. The chain links TRBV2 to TRBJ2-1, with 9 bases identical to TRBD1. Germline lookup yields CDR1 SNHLY and CDR2 FYNNEI. J was trimmed by 5 bases and V by 7 bases; bases with no gene match: 24. There are 20 residues in the CDR3.